This TCR beta chain was retrieved from a study of CD8 T cells in Susac syndrome. Per the germline V gene, CDR1 is SGDLS and CDR2 is YYNGEE. The CDR3 is 14 amino acids. Deletions cut 2 bases from V and 2 bases from J, with 8 bases between. Random hexamers were used to reverse transcribe the RNA input (about 0.5 to 1 ug). One entry per CDR3 protein, called by TCRdb with MiXCR from the immunoSEQ multiplex PCR reads. Here the sample spans around 71,000 distinct CDR3 sequences, roughly 93% being singletons. J is TRBJ1-5 and V is TRBV9; no definite D call. Source material: CD4+ T cells from PBMCs. The sequence derives from a human donor with Susac syndrome. The DNA of the CDR3 is TGTGCCAGCAGCGTCACCGGGGGCAATCAGCCCCAGCATTTT. Encoded protein: CASSVTGGNQPQHF.